Sequencing of this T cell receptor beta chain was carried out in a study of cytomegalovirus exposure and HLA in healthy donors. The CDR3 runs 19 residues. Germline CDR1 is MNHEY and CDR2 is SMNVEV (reference sequence). After removal of 2 bases from V and 1 base from J, the junction contained 14 bases not matched to a gene. Comments on this clone: Its antigen is not identified.

Vbeta (60) and Jbeta (13) primers were used in the PCR. Sequenced by immunoSEQ multiplex PCR; TCRdb stores in-frame clones only, minus some. This sample has 130,000 to 150,000 clones, with 60% to 85% found just once. Notes on the study in general: Cytomegalovirus-associated TCR beta chains were listed, numbering some 150.

What was sequenced was PBMCs. The clonotype originates from a male donor in good health and CMV-seronegative. The rearrangement uses TRBV27 and TRBJ2-3; 8 nucleotides line up with TRBD1. The CDR3 is CASSLTFGTGLRGTDTQYF. The CDR3, as DNA: TGTGCCAGCAGTTTAACCTTCGGGACAGGCTTAAGAGGCACAGATACGCAGTATTTT.